Listed here is a single T cell receptor (beta chain). In the authors' workflow: Reference gene primers were amplified, and this amplification served to estimate nucleated cell counts. Assay: immunoSEQ multiplex PCR; the TCRdb copy retains only in-frame clones and omits some. The V and J calls and the clone size are those of that table, but D and trimming were determined from the DNA. This table has 70,000 to 95,000 clones, roughly 90% appearing once. This specimen comes from a study of blood T cell repertoires in COVID-19. Overall study context: Whether acute or convalescent, the COVID-19 samples came from the United States, Italy and Spain.

V gave up 4 bases and J gave up 5 bases; unmatched junction bases: 10. CDR1 and CDR2 from the germline V gene are SGHRS and YFSETQ. This CDR3 is built from 17 residues. The genes are TRBV5-1 and TRBJ2-1, with 12 bases lining up with TRBD1. This TCR derives from a man aged 70 or older with active or convalescent COVID-19. The sequencing input was peripheral blood. The CDR3 DNA reads TGCGCCAGCAGCAGAGTACCGGGACAGGGGGCCCACAATGAGCAGTTCTTC. Protein sequence: CASSRVPGQGAHNEQFF. Drawing the rest from reference TRBV5-1 and TRBJ2-1, the complete variable domain is KAGVTQTPRYLIKTRGQQVTLSCSPISGHRSVSWYQQTPGQGLQFLFEYFSETQRNKGNFPGRFSGRQFSNSRSEMNVSTLELGDSALYLCASSRVPGQGAHNEQFFGPGTRLTVL.